This T cell receptor (beta chain) was found in a study of T cells in Graves' hyperthyroidism and ophthalmopathy. Patients showing uncontrolled infection, other autoimmune disease, pregnancy or lactation were ineligible. Progressors' blood was drawn at hyperthyroidism diagnosis, before ophthalmopathy symptoms. Study-level results: Most expanded thyroid clonotypes above 0.001 also appeared in blood.

Using RNA transcripts as the source, TCR beta CDR3 regions were amplified. A first-round RT-PCR of the TCR CDR3 used the HTBI primer set. TCRdb itself ran the multiplex PCR reads through MiXCR, one entry per CDR3 protein. The sample shows roughly 360,000 distinct CDR3 sequences, roughly 13% of them seen only once. This clonotype was seen at least ten times. The antigen remains unidentified. Trimming stripped 3 bases from V and 0 bases from J, with 15 bases between. Germline lookup yields CDR1 DFQATT and CDR2 SNEGSKA (reference sequence). The CDR3 is 16 residues long. This receptor was taken from a man aged 25 to 40 with Graves' hyperthyroidism that later progressed to Graves' ophthalmopathy. The sample consisted of blood. V and J are TRBV20-1 and TRBJ2-1; the D call may be TRBD1 or TRBD2 (7 bases each). The CDR3 DNA is TGCAGTGCTAGTTCCAGGGGGGGGGTCTCCTACAATGAGCAGTTCTTC. Amino acids: CSASSRGGVSYNEQFF.